The T cell receptor beta chain under discussion was sequenced for a study of T cell responses to AZD1222 COVID-19 vaccine. This clone was counted only a few times. The CDR3 is 13 amino acids. V was cut by 1 base and J by 4 bases, with 7 bases left in between. Per germline, CDR1 SGHVS and CDR2 FQNEAQ. Using immunoSEQ multiplex PCR, the repertoire was profiled, and TCRdb retains in-frame clones only, with some absent. The sample lists about 160,000 clones, about 90% occurring once. This sample comprised peripheral blood, obtained on day 0 of AZD1222 vaccination. The chain couples TRBV7-8 to TRBJ1-1; TRBD1 is a possible D gene (6 bases). The origin of this receptor is an adult in good health. CDR3 in DNA: TGTGCCAGCAGCTTAGAAGGGGGCACTGAAGCTTTCTTT. It specifies CASSLEGGTEAFF.